These 18 T cell receptor beta chains originate from one sample sequenced in a study of tumor and adjacent non-tumor tissue in lung cancer. RNA was extracted from bulk tissue without any cell sorting. The normal lung tissue was taken more than 3 cm from the tumor edge. A modified ARM-PCR protocol with three rounds of nested PCR amplified TCRbeta. One entry per CDR3 protein, called by TCRdb with MiXCR from the multiplex PCR reads. The data hold 90,000 to 110,000 distinct CDR3 sequences, with about 63% observed a single time. The sequenced sample was distant non-tumor lung tissue. These receptors originate from a man aged 55 to 70 with non-small cell lung cancer.

This clonotype occurred a few times. The chain combines TRBV20-1 with TRBJ2-1, with D perhaps being TRBD1 or TRBD2 (5 bases each). The germline V gene has CDR1 DFQATT and CDR2 SNEGSKA (reference sequence). The V and J ends lost 5 bases and 4 bases respectively, with 18 bases between them. The CDR3 extends over 15 amino acids. DNA of the CDR3: TGCAGTGCTTTGTCCCCGGGACCCCAATACAATGAGCAGTTCTTC. Translation gives CSALSPGPQYNEQFF.

This clonotype showed up just once. This may arise from a read error, as a much more abundant clone is one base away. J is TRBJ1-5 and V is TRBV20-1, with a tentative D call TRBD1 (6 bases). Germline CDR1 reads DFQATT; CDR2 reads SNEGSKA (reference sequence). The ends were cut back, 6 bases at V and 2 bases at J, with 17 bases in the middle. The CDR3 covers 15 residues. CDR3: CSARDTQGRNQPQHF. DNA for the CDR3: TGCAGTGCGCGGGACACCCAAGGGCGCAATCAGCCCCAGCATTTT.

On this clonotype: A much more abundant neighbour one base away suggests this may be a read error. The rearrangement joins TRBV20-1 to TRBJ1-1, with 10 positions matching TRBD1. Germline values: CDR1 DFQATT, CDR2 SNEGSKA (reference sequence). This CDR3 has 14 residues. In DNA form, the CDR3 reads TGCAGTGCTAGACCTGGGACAGGGGACACTGAAACTTTCTTT. It specifies CSARPGTGDTETFF.

The V call is TRBV4-3, the J call TRBJ2-1; D not certain. V was clipped by 0 bases and J by 10 bases, with 10 bases between them. CDR3 length equals 13 residues. The germline CDR1 and CDR2 sequences are LGHNA and YSLEER. CDR3 in amino acids: CASSQESNVEQFF. As DNA, the CDR3 is TGCGCCAGCAGCCAAGAGTCCAACGTCGAGCAGTTCTTC.

Concerning this clonotype: One end of the junction varies from germline; a read error may be responsible. The chain has TRBV20-1 and TRBJ1-2; weak D call: TRBD1 (5 bases). Germline V gene lookup returns CDR1 DFQATT and CDR2 SNEGSKA (reference sequence). This CDR3 region has 14 residues. CDR3 protein: CSARDTGTDYDYTF. The DNA of the CDR3 is TGCAGTGCTAGAGACACCGGGACGGACTATGACTACACCTTC.

About this clonotype itself: Without the conserved terminal phenylalanine or tryptophan, this CDR3 likely stems from a read error. The gene calls are TRBV29-1 and TRBJ2-7, with a possible D match to TRBD1 (6 bases). Trimming took off 6 bases at V and 4 bases at J, with 10 bases between the two ends. Looked up from germline, CDR1 is SQVTM and CDR2 is ANQGSEA. This CDR3 contains 11 residues. The CDR3 nucleotides are TGCAGCGTCCAACAGGGTTACGAGCAGTACCTC. The encoded protein is CSVQQGYEQYL.

Details on this clonotype: A much larger clone is a single base away; this may be a read error. This sequence joins TRBV12-3 or TRBV12-4 and TRBJ2-5, with D hard to call. This CDR3 is 13 amino acids long. This CDR3 reads CAGSFLLTETQYF. The CDR3 bases are TGTGCCGGCAGTTTTTTGCTAACGGAGACCCAGTACTTC.

As concerns this clonotype: The junction differs from germline at one of its ends, possibly a read error. The chain employs TRBV28 and TRBJ1-4; possibly TRBD1 for D (6 bases). Germline CDR1 reads MDHEN; CDR2 reads SYDVKM. The CDR3 length is 14 residues. The CDR3 nucleotides read TGTGCAAGCAGCGAAACAGGGAGAAGGGAAGAACTGTTTTTT. It is translated as CASSETGRREELFF. The complete variable domain, with remaining parts taken from reference TRBV28 and TRBJ1-4, reads DVKVTQSSRYLVKRTGEKVFLECVQDMDHENMFWYRQDPGLGLRLIYFSYDVKMKEKGDIPEGYSVSREKKERFSLILESASTNQTSMYLCASSETGRREELFFGSGTQLSVL.

This clonotype was recorded at least ten times. The rearrangement joins TRBV6-2 or TRBV6-3 to TRBJ1-5; maybe TRBD1 (5 bases). Looked up from germline, CDR1 is MNHEY and CDR2 is SVGEGT. With 2 bases removed from V and 1 base from J, the gap between germline ends came to 12 bases. This CDR3 contains 16 residues. This CDR3 is CASSYPQGLSNQPQHF. In DNA, the CDR3 is TGTGCCAGCAGTTACCCCCAGGGTTTGAGCAATCAGCCCCAGCATTTT.

Turning to this clonotype: Sequence at one end of the junction differs from germline and may be a read error. The rearrangement uses TRBV29-1 and TRBJ2-3; possible D gene TRBD1, 6 bases. The germline CDR1 and CDR2 sequences are SQVTM and ANQGSEA. CDR3 size: 13 residues. The CDR3 spells CSVAPKGVDAQYF. The CDR3 nucleotides are TGCAGCGTTGCACCCAAGGGGGTAGATGCGCAGTATTTT.

The rearrangement joins TRBV29-1 to TRBJ2-3; 9 bases match TRBD1. The CDR3 runs to 13 residues. Germline V gene lookup returns CDR1 SQVTM and CDR2 ANQGSEA. This chain's CDR3 is CNVKPGQGYEQYF. The CDR3, as DNA: TGCAACGTAAAGCCGGGACAGGGATACGAGCAGTATTTT.

This clonotype was recorded many times. This rearrangement joins TRBV29-1 to TRBJ2-1, with no clear D. Per germline, CDR1 SQVTM and CDR2 ANQGSEA. Trimming shortened V by 1 base and J by 5 bases, and 3 bases separated the two germline ends. The CDR3 has 11 residues. CDR3 sequence: CSVEGHNEQFF. CDR3 coding DNA: TGCAGCGTTGAAGGCCACAATGAGCAGTTCTTC.

With respect to this clonotype: The junction shows a germline mismatch at one end, possibly a read error. CDR3 amino acids: CARSLLWEDTQYF. CDR3 bases: TGTGCCCGCAGCTTGCTCTGGGAGGATACGCAGTATTTT. This chain joins TRBV5-4 and TRBJ2-3; D may be TRBD2 (5 bases). The CDR3 contains 13 residues. The germline gives CDR1 SGHNT, CDR2 YYREEE (reference sequence). The full variable domain, its missing parts supplied by reference TRBV5-4 and TRBJ2-3, is ETGVTQSPTHLIKTRGQQVTLRCSSQSGHNTVSWYQQALGQGPQFIFQYYREEENGRGNFPPRFSGLQFPNYSSELNVNALELDDSALYLCARSLLWEDTQYFGPGTRLTVL.

This clonotype was recorded many times. The CDR3 protein is CASSSTNSNQPQHF. Written as DNA, the CDR3 is TGTGCCAGCAGCTCCACAAATAGCAATCAGCCCCAGCATTTT. The gene calls are TRBV7-9 and TRBJ1-5; D is uncertain. The germline CDR1 and CDR2 sequences are SEHNR and FQNEAQ (reference sequence). With 4 bases removed from V and 0 bases from J, the gap between germline ends came to 7 bases. The CDR3 has 14 amino acids.

The chain carries TRBV20-1 and TRBJ1-5; D is unclear. Germline V gene data show CDR1 as DFQATT and CDR2 as SNEGSKA (reference sequence). The CDR3 runs 14 residues. The V end lost 6 bases, the J end lost 0 bases, and 12 bases lay between the germline ends. CDR3 region: CSARRWDSNQPQHF. In DNA, the CDR3 is TGCAGTGCCCGACGGTGGGATAGCAATCAGCCCCAGCATTTT.

This clonotype was seen many times. CDR3 bases: TGTGCCAGCAGACGTCTAGCGGGAGGGAGCGGGTTTGGTGAGCAGTTCTTC. Encoded protein: CASRRLAGGSGFGEQFF. This chain uses TRBV7-9 with TRBJ2-1; 12 bases fit TRBD2. With 6 bases clipped from V and 9 bases from J, the junction kept 15 bases outside the gene matches. The CDR3 covers 17 residues. Germline V gives CDR1 SEHNR, CDR2 FQNEAQ (reference sequence).

This clonotype was found a few times. V and J are TRBV12-3 or TRBV12-4 and TRBJ2-7, with 9 bases lining up with TRBD1. The CDR3 is 15 residues long. The V and J ends lost 0 bases and 5 bases, in that order; junction bases with no gene match: 5. The CDR3 loop is CASSLARGQGNEQYF. The CDR3 bases are TGTGCCAGCAGTTTAGCGCGAGGACAGGGGAACGAGCAGTACTTC.

This clonotype was detected ten times or more. V and J are TRBV6-1 and TRBJ1-5, with 7 bases aligning to TRBD1. This CDR3 contains 16 residues. CDR1 and CDR2 from the germline V gene are MNHNS and SASEGT. V lost 3 bases, J lost 7 bases, and 12 bases stayed unmatched. CDR3 in amino acids: CASSDWGRGGSQPQHF. The CDR3 DNA follows: TGTGCCAGCAGTGATTGGGGCAGGGGGGGTAGCCAGCCCCAGCATTTT.